Reported below is one T cell receptor beta chain. There is no known antigen for this receptor. The CDR3 end lies 3 residues beyond the end of the read and is filled in from the germline J gene. Standard criteria, namely reduction of serum IgG, IgA and/or IgM below the normal range together with specific antibody deficiency, were applied for the diagnosis of CVID. There were about 42 subjects in the CVID group (approximately 15 female and 30 or so male), ranging in age from 9 to 64 years, with a mean age of 40. Predominantly Caucasian heritage was noted among both the CVID patients and the healthy controls. All CVID subjects had received replacement immunoglobulin therapy for at least one year at the time of study participation. When blood was collected, none of the CVID subjects were ill or on immunomodulatory or immunosuppressive medication. Heparinized peripheral whole blood samples of roughly 5 to 9 ml were obtained from each donor. Genomic DNA from adults with common variable immune deficiency (CVID) and from healthy adult controls was used for sequencing of TCRbeta CDR3 repertoires. Diluted blood was density-centrifuged over Hypaque 1077 or Ficoll-Paque to isolate peripheral blood mononuclear cells. Genomic DNA was obtained from unsorted mononuclear cells through either Qiagen column purification or a centrifugation-based method.

For sequencing input, CVID and control samples contributed equivalent amounts of genomic DNA. For every sample, a 60 bp segment covering the rearranged TCRbeta CDR3 region was amplified and then sequenced. TCRbeta amplification used the immunoSEQ assay, a bias-corrected multiplex PCR with high-throughput sequencing. As for how the authors treated the data: Every unique nucleotide sequence was considered a clone and was annotated with V, D and J genes, copy number and frequency. Sequences were labeled productive if in frame, and non-productive if out of frame or containing stop codons. Clonality was calculated from Shannon's entropy as previously described. Mean CDR3 Kyte-Doolittle hydropathy was derived from the predicted amino acid sequences of productive clones. Using the R hclust function, scaled V gene usage was clustered hierarchically with Manhattan distance and complete linkage. Clone sharing by CDR3 amino acid sequence was assessed by resampling 12 repertoires per group over 100 rounds. Repertoires were searched for fewer than 85 published EBV-specific and approximately 240 published CMV-specific TCRbeta sequences. Two CVID samples yielding fewer than 10,000 sequences were excluded from analysis, leaving fewer than 50 CVID repertoires. TCRdb mirrors the immuneACCESS table, restricted to in-frame sequences. Some clones are absent from its copies; in checked studies, under half trace to an unresolved V gene, and the reason for the others is unknown. The V and J calls and the clone size are those of that table, but D and trimming were determined from the DNA. This sample was tabulated with fewer than 40,000 clones, among which there are no singletons. Around 6.7% of the sample lies in the top ten.

Trimming removed 2 bases from V and 4 bases from J, leaving 18 bases between the germline ends. The germline V gene (reference sequence) supplies CDR1 SGHNT and CDR2 YYREEE. Taken from cysteine to phenylalanine, the CDR3 has 16 residues. The DNA shown is the part of the CDR3 that was read: 39 bases, in frame from base 1. This sample was included in a study of T cell clonality in common variable immunodeficiency (dated by TCRdb to 2015 to 2017). Overall study results and their limits: Reportedly, TCRbeta sequences from CVID had fewer deletions and N-nucleotide insertions, and highly modified clones with 13 or more V deletions were absent from CVID. Increased TCRbeta clonality was found in CVID subjects compared with healthy controls (t-test p = 0.018), with the increase being most characteristic of about a third of subjects. Differences among patients in the CVID cohort limited the correlations between repertoire features and clinical complications. Although equal DNA input was used, an average of roughly 85,000 unique sequences per sample was obtained for controls, compared with approximately 30,000 for CVID samples. According to the authors, finding the cause of the higher clonality in CVID would require sequencing the repertoires of T cell subpopulations. Fewer TCRbeta clones were shared among CVID subjects than among healthy controls (p < 0.0001).

Sequencing used peripheral blood mononuclear cells. Recombination linked TRBV5-4 to TRBJ2-5, with TRBD1 as a weak D call on 7 bases. The TCR was taken from a human donor with common variable immunodeficiency. CDR3 region: CASSLGGGRVRETQYF. Partial CDR3 DNA: TGTGCCAGCAGCTTAGGAGGGGGCAGGGTCCGAGAGACC.